This T cell receptor (beta chain) was found in a study of cytomegalovirus exposure and HLA in healthy donors. The CDR3 length is 15 residues. From germline, CDR1 is SQVTM and CDR2 ANQGSEA. With V trimmed by 4 bases and J by 5 bases, 12 bases remained unmatched. Study findings and constraints: Exclusion as indistinguishable affected some V segments, including TRBV6-2 and TRBV6-3. The only immune exposure information that was available was CMV serostatus. Later analysis demonstrated an association between a missense DCLRE1C variant and TCR beta V- and J-gene trimming. In a later analysis, DRB1 alleles had the most associated TCRs; HLA-C alleles the fewest.

This clone came up a few times. Its antigen is as yet unknown. PCR was performed using 60 Vbeta and 13 Jbeta primers. Clones were sequenced by immunoSEQ multiplex PCR, and TCRdb holds only the in-frame ones, with some missing. The table shows about 140,000 clones, with about 80% occurring only once. The sequencing sample was made of PBMCs. This sequence was found in a man aged 35 to 55 in good health and CMV-seropositive. The V call is TRBV29-1, the J call TRBJ1-2; 8 bases are shared with TRBD1. The CDR3 nucleotides read TGCAGCGTTGTTCCTCGGACAGGGTTAAAATATGGCTACACCTTC. Encoded protein: CSVVPRTGLKYGYTF. The full variable domain, rest sourced from reference TRBV29-1 and TRBJ1-2, is SAVISQKPSRDICQRGTSLTIQCQVDSQVTMMFWYRQQPGQSLTLIATANQGSEATYESGFVIDKFPISRPNLTFSTLTVSNMSPEDSSIYLCSVVPRTGLKYGYTFGSGTRLTVV.